These 25 T cell receptor beta chains originate from one sample sequenced in a study of blood T cell repertoires in COVID-19. Profiled with immunoSEQ multiplex PCR; TCRdb holds only in-frame clones, not every one. In the table there are 30,000 to 40,000 clones, approximately 80% of which are singletons. The material sequenced was peripheral blood. Receptors originate from a man aged 55 to 70 with COVID-19, enrolled during active disease.

V is TRBV7-9 and J is TRBJ1-2; D gene ambiguous. Germline CDR1 SEHNR, CDR2 FQNEAQ (reference sequence). With 3 bases removed from V and 4 bases from J, the gap between germline ends came to 9 bases. The CDR3 has 13 residues. CDR3 loop: CASSLRGGYGYTF. DNA for the CDR3: TGTGCCAGCAGCTTGCGCGGCGGCTATGGCTACACCTTC.

V and J are TRBV27 and TRBJ1-5, with 7 nucleotides matching TRBD1. The trim removed 7 bases at V and 5 bases at J, leaving 14 bases unmatched. The CDR3 covers 16 residues. Germline V lookup: CDR1 MNHEY, CDR2 SMNVEV (reference sequence). This CDR3 is CASILRRGGEDQPQHF. As DNA, the CDR3 is TGTGCCAGCATTCTTAGGAGAGGGGGCGAGGATCAGCCCCAGCATTTT.

This clone was seen more than once but under ten times. The chain employs TRBV27 and TRBJ1-1; TRBD1 agrees at 11 bases. Germline-derived CDR1 and CDR2 are MNHEY and SMNVEV (reference sequence). The J segment lost 5 bases and the V segment lost 5 bases, leaving 7 bases of the junction unmatched. The CDR3 has 15 residues. The CDR3 DNA is TGTGCCAGCAGTCCGAGGGACAGGGGGTTTACTGAAGCTTTCTTT. Its translation: CASSPRDRGFTEAFF.

J is TRBJ2-7 and V is TRBV5-1; D call uncertain. The CDR3 runs to 13 residues. Trimming took 3 bases from V and 2 from J, leaving 9 bases between them. Germline lookup yields CDR1 SGHRS and CDR2 YFSETQ. CDR3 sequence (DNA): TGCGCCAGCAGCTCAGACGGAGCCTACGAGCAGTACTTC. It codes for CASSSDGAYEQYF.

This clone is categorized as medium-sized (0.01 to 0.1%). The chain couples TRBV6-2 or TRBV6-3 to TRBJ2-1, with 9 bases fitting TRBD2. The germline CDR1 and CDR2 sequences are MNHEY and SVGEGT. This CDR3 region has 13 residues. V lost 6 bases and J lost 6; bases outside the gene matches: 3. DNA of the CDR3: TGTGCCAGCAGCCCGACTAGCGGCAATGAGCAGTTCTTC. As protein: CASSPTSGNEQFF.

V gene TRBV3-1 (or the pseudogene TRBV3-2) combines with J gene TRBJ2-1; D is unresolved. CDR3 size: 12 residues. V was clipped by 0 bases and J by 14 bases, with 11 bases between them. CDR1 LGHDT and CDR2 YNNKEL come from the germline V gene (reference sequence). This chain's CDR3 is CASSQEGYRKFF. DNA for the CDR3: TGTGCCAGCAGCCAAGAGGGCTACCGTAAGTTCTTC.

This chain joins TRBV28 and TRBJ1-6; D is possibly TRBD1 (5 bases). The germline V gene encodes CDR1 MDHEN and CDR2 SYDVKM. Trimming removed 6 bases from V and 3 bases from J, with 18 bases in between. The CDR3 consists of 17 residues. CDR3 DNA sequence: TGTGCCAGCAGCTCGGGACTGGGCTCGCTCTATAATTCACCCCTCCACTTT. Translation: CASSSGLGSLYNSPLHF.

The chain combines TRBV4-1 with TRBJ2-7; 7 nucleotides line up with TRBD1. The V and J ends lost 8 bases and 8 bases, in that order; junction bases with no gene match: 15. Per the germline V gene, CDR1 is MGHRA and CDR2 is YSYEKL. The CDR3 contains 14 residues. The CDR3 region has the DNA TGCGCCAGCCGTGCCATTTTAAAAGGGGGCCAGCAGTACTTC. This encodes CASRAILKGGQQYF.

This clone was recorded once. The V and J genes are TRBV14 and TRBJ2-3; 7 bases map to TRBD2. The CDR3 extends over 18 amino acids. Trimming took 4 bases from V and 3 from J; bases not matched to a gene: 16. Germline loops: CDR1 SGHDN, CDR2 FVKESK. CDR3 in DNA: TGTGCCAGCAGCCGACCCCGGCGAGGGCGGGAGAGGACAGATACGCAGTATTTT. Translation: CASSRPRRGRERTDTQYF. Supplemented by reference TRBV14 and TRBJ2-3, the full variable domain reads EAGVTQFPSHSVIEKGQTVTLRCDPISGHDNLYWYRRVMGKEIKFLLHFVKESKQDESGMPNNRFLAERTGGTYSTLKVQPAELEDSGVYFCASSRPRRGRERTDTQYFGPGTRLTVL.

The chain combines TRBV19 with TRBJ1-5, with D possibly being TRBD1 (6 bases). The CDR3 is made up of 16 amino acids. V gave up 5 bases and J gave up 0 bases, with 14 bases separating them. CDR1 LNHDA and CDR2 SQIVND come from the germline V gene (reference sequence). In DNA form, the CDR3 reads TGTGCCAGTAGTTCCGGACAGACCCCTAGCAATCAGCCCCAGCATTTT. This sequence encodes CASSSGQTPSNQPQHF. Based on the CDR3 plus reference TRBV19 and TRBJ1-5, the full variable domain is DGGITQSPKYLFRKEGQNVTLSCEQNLNHDAMYWYRQDPGQGLRLIYYSQIVNDFQKGDIAEGYSVSREKKESFPLTVTSAQKNPTAFYLCASSSGQTPSNQPQHFGDGTRLSIL.

Regarding this clone: The same CDR3 can be traced to other DNA sequences in this sample. The V and J genes are TRBV5-1 and TRBJ1-1; tentative D call: TRBD1 (6 bases). Germline V lookup: CDR1 SGHRS, CDR2 YFSETQ. The CDR3 loop spans 15 amino acids. Trimming removed 1 base at V and 1 base at J, with 11 bases between. Here the CDR3 reads CASSLLGQRNTEAFF. The CDR3, as DNA: TGCGCCAGCAGCTTGCTAGGACAGCGGAACACTGAAGCTTTCTTT.

The chain couples TRBV29-1 to TRBJ2-1; maybe TRBD2 (5 bases). V lost 3 bases to trimming and J lost 6 bases, with 15 bases between them. The germline CDR1 and CDR2 sequences are SQVTM and ANQGSEA. The CDR3 is 14 residues long. The CDR3 DNA reads TGCAGCGTTGATGGAGCGGTTAAGGGCAATGAGCAGTTCTTC. It is translated as CSVDGAVKGNEQFF.

This chain uses TRBV9 with TRBJ1-1; D remains ambiguous. CDR3 size: 12 residues. V lost 3 bases and J 8 bases, leaving 11 bases between the germline ends. CDR1 is SGDLS and CDR2 is YYNGEE in the germline V gene. CDR3 sequence: CASSEGGREAFF. CDR3 sequence (DNA): TGTGCCAGCAGCGAAGGAGGGAGAGAAGCTTTCTTT.

This clone has a handful of counts. In DNA, the CDR3 is TGTGCCAGCAGCTCGGACAGGAACTCTGGAAACACCATATATTTT. It translates to CASSSDRNSGNTIYF. This rearrangement joins TRBV7-9 to TRBJ1-3, with 7 bases matching TRBD1. The CDR3 consists of 15 residues. The V gene end was trimmed by 4 bases and the J gene end by 0 bases; junction bases not matched to a gene: 3. Germline V gives CDR1 SEHNR, CDR2 FQNEAQ (reference sequence).

The J gene is TRBJ2-7, the V gene TRBV6-1; D unresolved. The CDR3 is 12 residues long. The V end lost 2 bases, the J end lost 10 bases, and 12 bases lay between the germline ends. CDR1 and CDR2 (germline): MNHNS, SASEGT. CDR3 loop: CASSELFEIQYF. The CDR3 region has the DNA TGTGCCAGCAGTGAATTATTCGAGATACAGTACTTC.

This chain links TRBV7-9 with TRBJ1-3; 8 bases map to TRBD1. The trim removed 3 bases at V and 2 bases at J, leaving 6 bases unmatched. The CDR3 extends over 16 amino acids. Looked up from germline, CDR1 is SEHNR and CDR2 is FQNEAQ (reference sequence). CDR3 loop: CASSFTLTGAGNTIYF. As DNA, the CDR3 is TGTGCCAGCAGCTTCACCCTGACAGGGGCTGGAAACACCATATATTTT.

The J gene is TRBJ2-7, the V gene TRBV11-2; 7 bases agree with TRBD1. Trimming cost V 6 bases and J 1 base; bases outside gene matches: 9. The CDR3 length is 15 residues. Germline V lookup: CDR1 SGHAT, CDR2 FQNNGV. The CDR3 here is CASRTPGQRSYEQYF. The CDR3, as DNA: TGTGCCAGCAGAACCCCGGGACAGCGTTCCTACGAGCAGTACTTC.

V usage is TRBV25-1 and J usage is TRBJ2-1, with a weak D call TRBD2 (6 bases). Looked up from germline, CDR1 is MGHDK and CDR2 is SYGVNS. Trimming took off 8 bases at V and 9 bases at J, with 14 bases between the two ends. The CDR3 has 12 amino acids. The DNA for the CDR3 is TGTGCCAGCCGAGACAGCGGGCCTGAGCAGTTCTTC. Translating it yields CASRDSGPEQFF.

Turning to this clone: The sample contains more than one DNA sequence encoding this CDR3. The chain has TRBV6-6 and TRBJ2-7; unclear D gene. Per the germline V gene, CDR1 is MNHNY and CDR2 is SVGAGI (reference sequence). The CDR3 length is 11 residues. The V and J ends lost 6 bases and 4 bases respectively, with 7 bases between them. CDR3 amino acids: CASRQTYEQYF. CDR3 in DNA: TGTGCCAGCAGGCAGACTTACGAGCAGTACTTC.

The V and J genes are TRBV2 and TRBJ1-1, with D perhaps matching TRBD1 (6 bases). Germline V gene data show CDR1 as SNHLY and CDR2 as FYNNEI. Trimming shortened V by 5 bases and J by 6 bases, and 13 bases separated the two germline ends. The CDR3 has 13 amino acids. CDR3 DNA: TGTGCCAGCAGTATTGGGGGGGCTCCTGAAGCTTTCTTT. Translation gives CASSIGGAPEAFF. Variable domain in full (rest from reference TRBV2 and TRBJ1-1): EPEVTQTPSHQVTQMGQEVILRCVPISNHLYFYWYRQILGQKVEFLVSFYNNEISEKSEIFDDQFSVERPDGSNFTLKIRSTKLEDSAMYFCASSIGGAPEAFFGQGTRLTVV.

The chain combines TRBV19 with TRBJ2-2; D uncertain. Trimming took 3 bases from V and 6 from J, leaving 5 bases between them. This CDR3 is built from 12 residues. Germline V gene lookup returns CDR1 LNHDA and CDR2 SQIVND (reference sequence). In DNA form, the CDR3 reads TGTGCCAGTAGTATTCAATCCGGGGAGCTGTTTTTT. Its translation: CASSIQSGELFF. Full variable domain (outside the CDR3, taken from reference TRBV19 and TRBJ2-2): DGGITQSPKYLFRKEGQNVTLSCEQNLNHDAMYWYRQDPGQGLRLIYYSQIVNDFQKGDIAEGYSVSREKKESFPLTVTSAQKNPTAFYLCASSIQSGELFFGEGSRLTVL.

A single count supports this clone. This sequence joins TRBV10-2 and TRBJ1-2, with a tentative D call TRBD1 (6 bases). The V end was cut by 7 bases, the J end by 1 base, with 10 bases between. The CDR3 extends over 13 amino acids. Germline values: CDR1 WSHSY, CDR2 SAAADI. CDR3 sequence reads: CASNGQNNYGYTF. CDR3 nucleotide sequence: TGCGCCAGCAACGGACAGAATAACTATGGCTACACCTTC.

In DNA form, the CDR3 reads TGTGCCAGCATGCTGACAGGGGCGTCCGAAAAACTGTTTTTT. This sequence encodes CASMLTGASEKLFF. The rearrangement links TRBV6-6 to TRBJ1-4, with TRBD1 identical over 8 bases. Trimming cost V 7 bases and J 8 bases; bases outside gene matches: 9. The germline V gene has CDR1 MNHNY and CDR2 SVGAGI (reference sequence). CDR3 size: 14 residues.

CDR3 in DNA: TGTGCCACCAGCAGAGGAAGGGGCAGGGGGGAAAAACTGTTTTTT. Encoded protein: CATSRGRGRGEKLFF. The V gene is TRBV15, the J gene TRBJ1-4, with 7 bases lining up with TRBD1. This CDR3 region has 15 residues. The V segment lost 1 base and the J segment 8 bases; nucleotides outside the gene matches: 7. Germline CDR1 reads LNHNV; CDR2 reads YYDKDF (reference sequence).

The gene calls are TRBV6-1 and TRBJ1-3; possibly TRBD1 for D (6 bases). V was cut by 3 bases and J by 2 bases, with 17 bases left in between. Germline-derived CDR1 and CDR2 are MNHNS and SASEGT. This CDR3 has 17 residues. The CDR3 loop is CASSEVQGKRTGNTIYF. In DNA, the CDR3 is TGTGCCAGCAGTGAGGTACAGGGAAAGAGGACTGGAAACACCATATATTTT.